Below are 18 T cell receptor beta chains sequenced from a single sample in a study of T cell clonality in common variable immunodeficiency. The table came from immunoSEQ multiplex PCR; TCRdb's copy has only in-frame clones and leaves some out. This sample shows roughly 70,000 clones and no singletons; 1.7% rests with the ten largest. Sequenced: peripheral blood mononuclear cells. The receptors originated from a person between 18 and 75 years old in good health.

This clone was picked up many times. CDR3 loop: CASRRRDTTGELFF. The covered CDR3 bases are TGTGCCAGCAGAAGGAGGGACACCACCGGGGAG. The chain couples TRBV2 to TRBJ2-2; D could derive from TRBD1 or TRBD2 (6 bases each). Read sequence stops 3 residues before the CDR3 end, and the germline J gene provides the missing end. Germline lookup yields CDR1 SNHLY and CDR2 FYNNEI. V lost 6 bases to trimming and J lost 4 bases, with 12 bases between them. CDR3 length equals 14 residues.

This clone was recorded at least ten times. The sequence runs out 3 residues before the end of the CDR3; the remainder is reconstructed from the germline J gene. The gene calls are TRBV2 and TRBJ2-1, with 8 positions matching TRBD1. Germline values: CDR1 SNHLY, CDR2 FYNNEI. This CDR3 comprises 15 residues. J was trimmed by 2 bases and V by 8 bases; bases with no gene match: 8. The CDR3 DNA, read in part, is TGTGCCAGCCTTGACAGGGGTTCTGCCTACAATGAG. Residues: CASLDRGSAYNE. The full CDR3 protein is CASLDRGSAYNEQFF.

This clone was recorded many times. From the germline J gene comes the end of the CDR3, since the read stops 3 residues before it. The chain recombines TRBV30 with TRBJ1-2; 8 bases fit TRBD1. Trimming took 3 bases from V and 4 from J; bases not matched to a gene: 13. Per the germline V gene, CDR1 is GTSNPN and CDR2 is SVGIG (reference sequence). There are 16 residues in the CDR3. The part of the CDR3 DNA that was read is TGTGCCTGGAGAGGTGACAGGGGAGGAAGGCTCTATGGC. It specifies CAWRGDRGGRLYG. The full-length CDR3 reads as CAWRGDRGGRLYGYTF.

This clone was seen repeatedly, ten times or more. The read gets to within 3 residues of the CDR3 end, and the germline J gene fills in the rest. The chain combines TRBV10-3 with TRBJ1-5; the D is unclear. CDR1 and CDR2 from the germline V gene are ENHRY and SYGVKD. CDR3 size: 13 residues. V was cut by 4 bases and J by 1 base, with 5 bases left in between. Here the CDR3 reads CAISVQSNQPQHF. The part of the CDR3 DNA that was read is TGTGCCATCAGTGTACAGAGCAATCAGCCC.

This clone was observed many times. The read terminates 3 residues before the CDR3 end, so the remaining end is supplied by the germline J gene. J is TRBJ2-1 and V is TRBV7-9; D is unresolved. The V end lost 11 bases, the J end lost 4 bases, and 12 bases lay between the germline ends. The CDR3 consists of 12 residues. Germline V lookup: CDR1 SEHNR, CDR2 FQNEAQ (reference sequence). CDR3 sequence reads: CAEMGRYNEQFF. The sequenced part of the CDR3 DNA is TGTGCCGAAATGGGCCGGTACAATGAG.

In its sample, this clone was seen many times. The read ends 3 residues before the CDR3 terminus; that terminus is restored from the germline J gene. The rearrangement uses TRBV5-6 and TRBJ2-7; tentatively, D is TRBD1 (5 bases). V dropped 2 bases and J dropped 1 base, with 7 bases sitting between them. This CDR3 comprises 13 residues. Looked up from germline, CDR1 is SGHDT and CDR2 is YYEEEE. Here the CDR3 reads CASSFRVSYEQYF. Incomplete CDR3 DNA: TGTGCCAGCAGCTTCAGGGTTTCCTACGAG.

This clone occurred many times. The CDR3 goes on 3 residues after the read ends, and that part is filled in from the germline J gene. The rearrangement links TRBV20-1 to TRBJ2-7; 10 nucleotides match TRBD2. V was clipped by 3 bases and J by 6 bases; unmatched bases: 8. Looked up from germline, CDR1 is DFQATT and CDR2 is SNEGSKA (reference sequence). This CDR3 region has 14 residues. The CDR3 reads CSARVAGGSGEQYF. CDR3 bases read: TGCAGTGCTAGGGTAGCGGGAGGCTCTGGCGAG.

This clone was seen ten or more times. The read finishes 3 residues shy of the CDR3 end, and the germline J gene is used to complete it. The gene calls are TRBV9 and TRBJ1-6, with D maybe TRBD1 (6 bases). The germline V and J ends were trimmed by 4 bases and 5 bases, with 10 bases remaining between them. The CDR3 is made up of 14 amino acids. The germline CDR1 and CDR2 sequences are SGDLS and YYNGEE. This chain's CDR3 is CASSPRTDNSPLHF. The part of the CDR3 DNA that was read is TGTGCCAGCAGCCCTCGGACAGATAATTCACCC.

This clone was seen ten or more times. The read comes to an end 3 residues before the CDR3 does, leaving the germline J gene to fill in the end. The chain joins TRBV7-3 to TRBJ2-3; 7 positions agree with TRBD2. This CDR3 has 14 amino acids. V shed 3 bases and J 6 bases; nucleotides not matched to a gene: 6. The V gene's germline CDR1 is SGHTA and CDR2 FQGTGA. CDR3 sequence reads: CASSLGDYSDTQYF. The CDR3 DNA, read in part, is TGTGCCAGCAGCTTGGGGGACTATTCCGATACG.

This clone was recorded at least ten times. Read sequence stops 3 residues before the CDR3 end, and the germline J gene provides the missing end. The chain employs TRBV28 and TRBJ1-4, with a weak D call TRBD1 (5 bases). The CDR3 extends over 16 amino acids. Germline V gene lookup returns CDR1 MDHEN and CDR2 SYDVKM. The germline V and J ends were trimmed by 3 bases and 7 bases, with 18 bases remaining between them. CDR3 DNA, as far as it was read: TGTGCCAGCAGTTTGGCGGAAGCAGGGCTTAGTGAAAAA. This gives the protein CASSLAEAGLSEK. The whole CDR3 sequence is CASSLAEAGLSEKLFF.

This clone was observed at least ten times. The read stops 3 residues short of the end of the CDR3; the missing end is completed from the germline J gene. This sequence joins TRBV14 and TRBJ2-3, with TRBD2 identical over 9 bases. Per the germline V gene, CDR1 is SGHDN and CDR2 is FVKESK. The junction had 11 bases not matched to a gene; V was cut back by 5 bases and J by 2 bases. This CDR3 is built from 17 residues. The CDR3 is CASSTRSGSRITDTQYF. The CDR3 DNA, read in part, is TGTGCCAGCAGCACCCGTAGCGGGAGTAGGATCACAGATACG.

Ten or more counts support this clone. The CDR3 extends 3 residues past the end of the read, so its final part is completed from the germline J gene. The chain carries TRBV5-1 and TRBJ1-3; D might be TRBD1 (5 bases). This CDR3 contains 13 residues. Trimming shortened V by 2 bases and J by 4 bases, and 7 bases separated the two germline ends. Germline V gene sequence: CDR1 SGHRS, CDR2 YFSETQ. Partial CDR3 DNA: TGCGCCAGCAGCTTTACAGGCGGAAACACC. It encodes CASSFTGGNT. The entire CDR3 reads CASSFTGGNTIYF. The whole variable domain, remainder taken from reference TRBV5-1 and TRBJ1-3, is KAGVTQTPRYLIKTRGQQVTLSCSPISGHRSVSWYQQTPGQGLQFLFEYFSETQRNKGNFPGRFSGRQFSNSRSEMNVSTLELGDSALYLCASSFTGGNTIYFGEGSWLTVV.

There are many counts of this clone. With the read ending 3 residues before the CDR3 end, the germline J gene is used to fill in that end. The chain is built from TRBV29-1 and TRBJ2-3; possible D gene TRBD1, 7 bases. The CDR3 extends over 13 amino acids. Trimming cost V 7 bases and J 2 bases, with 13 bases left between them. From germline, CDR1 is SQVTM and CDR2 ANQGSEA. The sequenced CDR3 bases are TGCAGCGGGGCGGGACAGTACACAGATACG. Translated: CSGAGQYTDT. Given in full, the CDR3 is CSGAGQYTDTQYF.

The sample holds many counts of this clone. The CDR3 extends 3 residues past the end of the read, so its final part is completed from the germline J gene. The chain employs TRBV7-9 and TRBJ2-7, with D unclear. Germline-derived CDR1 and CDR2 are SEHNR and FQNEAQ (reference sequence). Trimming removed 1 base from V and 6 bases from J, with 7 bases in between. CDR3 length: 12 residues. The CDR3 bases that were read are TGTGCCAGCAGCTTAGTAGTTGGCGAG. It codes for CASSLVVGE. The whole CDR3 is CASSLVVGEQYF. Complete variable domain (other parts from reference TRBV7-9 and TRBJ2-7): DTGVSQNPRHKITKRGQNVTFRCDPISEHNRLYWYRQTLGQGPEFLTYFQNEAQLEKSRLLSDRFSAERPKGSFSTLEIQRTEQGDSAMYLCASSLVVGEQYFGPGTRLTVT.

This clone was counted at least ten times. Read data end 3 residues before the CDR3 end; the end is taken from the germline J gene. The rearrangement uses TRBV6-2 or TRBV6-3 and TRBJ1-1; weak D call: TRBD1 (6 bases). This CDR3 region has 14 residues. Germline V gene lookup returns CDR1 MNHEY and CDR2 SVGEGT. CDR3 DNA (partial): TGTGCCAGCAGTGGCGACTACAGGGACCGGGGA. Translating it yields CASSGDYRDRG. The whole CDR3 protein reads CASSGDYRDRGAFF.

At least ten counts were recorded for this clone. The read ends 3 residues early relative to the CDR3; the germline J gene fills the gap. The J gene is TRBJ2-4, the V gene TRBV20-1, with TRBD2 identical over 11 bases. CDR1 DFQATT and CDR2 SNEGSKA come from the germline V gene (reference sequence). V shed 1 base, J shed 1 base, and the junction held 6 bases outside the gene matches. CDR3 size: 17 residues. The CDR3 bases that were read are TGCAGTGCTAGAGGTACTAGCGGGGGTCGCGCCAAAAACATT. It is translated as CSARGTSGGRAKNI. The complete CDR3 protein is CSARGTSGGRAKNIQYF.

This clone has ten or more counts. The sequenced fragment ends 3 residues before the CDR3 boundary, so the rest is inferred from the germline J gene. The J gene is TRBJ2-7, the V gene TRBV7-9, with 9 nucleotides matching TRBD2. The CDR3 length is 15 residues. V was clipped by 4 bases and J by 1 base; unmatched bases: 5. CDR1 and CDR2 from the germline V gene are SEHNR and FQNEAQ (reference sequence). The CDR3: CASSSGTSPSYEQYF. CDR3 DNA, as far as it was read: TGTGCCAGCAGCTCCGGGACTAGCCCTTCCTACGAG.

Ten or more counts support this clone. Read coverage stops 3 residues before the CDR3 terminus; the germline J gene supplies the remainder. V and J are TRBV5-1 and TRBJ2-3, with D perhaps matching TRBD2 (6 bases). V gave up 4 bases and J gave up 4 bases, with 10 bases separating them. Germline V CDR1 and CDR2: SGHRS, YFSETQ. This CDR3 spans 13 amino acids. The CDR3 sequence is CASSPGLSDTQYF. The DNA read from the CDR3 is TGCGCCAGCAGCCCGGGACTTTCAGATACG.